Below, one T cell receptor (beta chain) is given with its context. Per the study methods: Scientists estimated how many nucleated cells there were by amplifying reference gene primers. Measured with immunoSEQ multiplex PCR; TCRdb has only the in-frame clones, and not every one. V, J and clone size were drawn from that table, and D and trimming were deduced from the DNA. The sample consists of roughly 72,000 clones, roughly 90% of them appearing once. This sample was included in a study of blood T cell repertoires in COVID-19. The CDR3 sequence is 15 residues long. Trimming left V 4 bases short and J 5 bases short, with 16 bases between. From germline, CDR1 is SGHNT and CDR2 YYREEE (reference sequence).

Material: peripheral blood. The receptor comes from a human donor in a cohort sampled during active COVID-19. The chain combines TRBV5-4 with TRBJ2-1, with a possible D match to TRBD2 (6 bases). Written as DNA, the CDR3 is TGTGCCAGCAGCGGTGGACTAAGGGGTGACAATGAGCAGTTCTTC. Residues: CASSGGLRGDNEQFF.